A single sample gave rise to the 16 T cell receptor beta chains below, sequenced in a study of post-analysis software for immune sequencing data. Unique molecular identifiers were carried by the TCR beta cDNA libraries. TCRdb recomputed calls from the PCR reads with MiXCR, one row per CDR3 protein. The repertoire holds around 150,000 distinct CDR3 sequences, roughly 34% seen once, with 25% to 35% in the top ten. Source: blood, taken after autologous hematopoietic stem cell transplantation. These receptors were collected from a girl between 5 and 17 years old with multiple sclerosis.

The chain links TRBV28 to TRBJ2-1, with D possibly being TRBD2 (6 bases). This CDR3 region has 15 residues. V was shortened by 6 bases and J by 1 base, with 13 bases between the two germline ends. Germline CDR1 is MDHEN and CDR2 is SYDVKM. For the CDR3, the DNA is TGTGCCAGCAGCGGCACCGGGACTTCCTACAATGAGCAGTTCTTC. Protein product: CASSGTGTSYNEQFF.

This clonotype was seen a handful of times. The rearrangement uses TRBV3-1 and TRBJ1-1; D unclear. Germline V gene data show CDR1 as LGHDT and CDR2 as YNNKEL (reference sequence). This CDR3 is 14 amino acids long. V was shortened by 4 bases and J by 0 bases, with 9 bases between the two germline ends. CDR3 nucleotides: TGTGCCAGCAGCCGAAGGGAGTTGAACACTGAAGCTTTCTTT. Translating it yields CASSRRELNTEAFF.

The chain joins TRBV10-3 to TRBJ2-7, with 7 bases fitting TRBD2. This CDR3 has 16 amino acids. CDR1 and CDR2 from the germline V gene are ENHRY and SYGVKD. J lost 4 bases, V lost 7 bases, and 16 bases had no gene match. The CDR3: CAITKRRTGGQYEQYF. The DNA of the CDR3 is TGTGCCATCACCAAACGAAGGACGGGAGGTCAGTACGAGCAGTACTTC.

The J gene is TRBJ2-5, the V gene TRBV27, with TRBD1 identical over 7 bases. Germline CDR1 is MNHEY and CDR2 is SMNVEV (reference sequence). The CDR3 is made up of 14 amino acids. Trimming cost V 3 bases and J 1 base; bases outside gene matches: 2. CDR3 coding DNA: TGTGCCAGCAGTTTCCGGGACAGCCAAGAGACCCAGTACTTC. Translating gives CASSFRDSQETQYF.

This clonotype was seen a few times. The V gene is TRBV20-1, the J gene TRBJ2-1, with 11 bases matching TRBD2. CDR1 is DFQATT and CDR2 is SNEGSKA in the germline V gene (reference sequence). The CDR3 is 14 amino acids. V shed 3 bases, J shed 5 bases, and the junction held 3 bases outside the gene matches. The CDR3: CSARISGRDNEQFF. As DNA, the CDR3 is TGCAGTGCTAGGATTAGCGGGAGGGACAATGAGCAGTTCTTC.

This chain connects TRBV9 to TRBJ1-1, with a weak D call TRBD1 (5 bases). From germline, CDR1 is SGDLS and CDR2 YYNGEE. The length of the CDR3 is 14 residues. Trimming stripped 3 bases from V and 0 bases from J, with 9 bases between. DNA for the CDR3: TGTGCCAGCAGCGAGGGACGGATGAACACTGAAGCTTTCTTT. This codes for CASSEGRMNTEAFF.

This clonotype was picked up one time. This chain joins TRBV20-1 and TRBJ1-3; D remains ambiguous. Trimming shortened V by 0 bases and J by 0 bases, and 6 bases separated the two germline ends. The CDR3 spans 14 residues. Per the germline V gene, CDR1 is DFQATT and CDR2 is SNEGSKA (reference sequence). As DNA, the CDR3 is TGCAGTGCTAGAGATAGTCTCTCTGGAAACACCATATATTTT. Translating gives CSARDSLSGNTIYF.

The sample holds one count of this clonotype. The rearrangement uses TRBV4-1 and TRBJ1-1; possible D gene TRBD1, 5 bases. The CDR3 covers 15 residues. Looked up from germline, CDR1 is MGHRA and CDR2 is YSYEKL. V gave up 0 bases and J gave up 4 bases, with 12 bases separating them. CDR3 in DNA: TGCGCCAGCAGCCAAGATTTCGGCGGGGGCACTGAAGCTTTCTTT. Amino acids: CASSQDFGGGTEAFF.

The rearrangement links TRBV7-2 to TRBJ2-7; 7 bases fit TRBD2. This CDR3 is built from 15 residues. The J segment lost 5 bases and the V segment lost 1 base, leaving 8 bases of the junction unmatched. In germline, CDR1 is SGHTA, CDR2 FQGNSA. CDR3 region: CASSLGGGRVDEQYF. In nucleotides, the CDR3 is TGTGCCAGCAGCTTAGGAGGCGGGAGAGTAGACGAGCAGTACTTC.

The CDR3 loop reads CSASRLVVSDTQYF. The DNA for the CDR3 is TGCAGTGCTAGCCGCCTAGTCGTCTCAGATACGCAGTATTTT. This chain links TRBV20-1 with TRBJ2-3, with D unresolved. CDR3 length: 14 residues. Germline CDR1 and CDR2: DFQATT and SNEGSKA (reference sequence). V lost 3 bases to trimming and J lost 4 bases, with 14 bases between them.

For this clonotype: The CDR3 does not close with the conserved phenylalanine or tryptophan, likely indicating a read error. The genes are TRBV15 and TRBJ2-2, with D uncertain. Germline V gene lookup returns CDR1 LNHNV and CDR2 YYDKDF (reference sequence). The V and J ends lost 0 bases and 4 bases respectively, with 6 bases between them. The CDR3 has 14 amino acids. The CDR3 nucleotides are TGTGCCACCAGCAGAGATCAGCCCACCGGGGAGCTGTTTTGT. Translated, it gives CATSRDQPTGELFC.

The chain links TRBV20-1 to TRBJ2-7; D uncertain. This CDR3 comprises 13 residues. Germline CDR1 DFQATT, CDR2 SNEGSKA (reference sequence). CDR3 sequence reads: CRPYWTESYEQYF. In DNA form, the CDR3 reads TGCAGGCCCTATTGGACGGAATCCTACGAGCAGTACTTC.

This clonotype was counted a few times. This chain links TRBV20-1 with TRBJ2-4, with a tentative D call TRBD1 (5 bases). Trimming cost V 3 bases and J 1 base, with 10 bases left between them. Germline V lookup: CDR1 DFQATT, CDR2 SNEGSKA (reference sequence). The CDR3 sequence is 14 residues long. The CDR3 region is CSASGAGAKNIQYF. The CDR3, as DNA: TGCAGTGCTAGTGGGGCTGGGGCCAAAAACATTCAGTACTTC.

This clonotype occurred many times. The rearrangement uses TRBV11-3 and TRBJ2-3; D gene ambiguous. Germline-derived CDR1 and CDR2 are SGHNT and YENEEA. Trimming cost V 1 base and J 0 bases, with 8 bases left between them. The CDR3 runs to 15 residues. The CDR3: CASSLGFSSTDTQYF. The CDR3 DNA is TGTGCCAGCAGCTTAGGGTTCTCTAGCACAGATACGCAGTATTTT.

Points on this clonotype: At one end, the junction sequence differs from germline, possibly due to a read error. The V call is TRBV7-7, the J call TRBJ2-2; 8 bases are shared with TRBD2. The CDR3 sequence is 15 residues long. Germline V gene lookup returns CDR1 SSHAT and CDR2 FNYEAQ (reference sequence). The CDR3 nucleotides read TGTGCTAGCAGTTGGACTAGCACCAACACCGGGGAGCTGTTTTTT. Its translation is CASSWTSTNTGELFF. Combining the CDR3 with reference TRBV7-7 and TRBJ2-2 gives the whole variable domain GAGVSQSPRYKVTKRGQDVTLRCDPISSHATLYWYQQALGQGPEFLTYFNYEAQPDKSGLPSDRFSAERPEGSISTLTIQRTEQRDSAMYRCASSWTSTNTGELFFGEGSRLTVL.

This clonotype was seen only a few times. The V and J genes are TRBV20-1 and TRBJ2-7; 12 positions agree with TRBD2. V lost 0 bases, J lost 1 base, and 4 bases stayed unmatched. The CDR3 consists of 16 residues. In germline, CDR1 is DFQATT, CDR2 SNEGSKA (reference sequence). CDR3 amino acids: CSARDGGLAGSYEQYF. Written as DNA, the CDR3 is TGCAGTGCTAGAGATGGTGGACTAGCGGGGTCCTACGAGCAGTACTTC.